This entry features one TCR beta chain sequence. The data originate from a study of T cell changes during pregnancy in multiple sclerosis. Only in-frame clones appear in the TCRdb table, and some are missing; sequencing was by immunoSEQ multiplex PCR. The table has some 90,000 clones, approximately 92% seen once. Trimming removed 3 bases from V and 1 base from J, with 6 bases in between. Germline V gene lookup returns CDR1 SGHAT and CDR2 FQNNGV. This CDR3 contains 13 residues. The chain employs TRBV11-2 and TRBJ1-1, with a weak D call TRBD1 (5 bases). The clonotype originates from a female donor with multiple sclerosis, enrolled in a pregnancy study. The sample in question was peripheral blood, obtained in the first trimester of pregnancy. CDR3 DNA sequence: TGTGCCAGCAGCTTCGACAGGAACACTGAAGCTTTCTTT. Protein sequence: CASSFDRNTEAFF.